This entry lists 12 T cell receptor beta chains sequenced from one sample in a study of T cell responses to AZD1222 COVID-19 vaccine. TCRdb's table, derived via immunoSEQ multiplex PCR, lists solely in-frame clones and lacks some. The table lists about 180,000 clones, about 88% of them singletons. This material consisted of peripheral blood, taken 28 days after the second AZD1222 dose. The source is an adult who received the AZD1222 COVID-19 vaccine.

The V gene is TRBV7-2, the J gene TRBJ2-5; D call uncertain. Trimming removed 2 bases at V and 5 bases at J, with 15 bases between. The CDR3 sequence is 15 residues long. Germline assignment: CDR1 SGHTA and CDR2 FQGNSA. CDR3 in DNA: TGTGCCAGCAGCTTAACCCAGTCCCAAATGGAGACCCAGTACTTC. Residues: CASSLTQSQMETQYF.

This sequence joins TRBV5-4 and TRBJ2-4; D gene unclear. Trimming took off 4 bases at V and 0 bases at J, with 8 bases between the two ends. CDR1 and CDR2 from the germline V gene are SGHNT and YYREEE (reference sequence). This CDR3 comprises 14 residues. The CDR3 region has the DNA TGTGCCAGCAGCACCGAGCCAGCCAAAAACATTCAGTACTTC. Protein product: CASSTEPAKNIQYF.

The genes are TRBV5-1 and TRBJ2-1; a weak D match, TRBD2 (5 bases). Looked up from germline, CDR1 is SGHRS and CDR2 is YFSETQ. This CDR3 contains 16 residues. Trimming cost V 4 bases and J 3 bases, with 17 bases left between them. The CDR3 coding sequence is TGCGCCAGCAGCCCGGACCCGTCGAGGGTCTACAATGAGCAGTTCTTC. Translating gives CASSPDPSRVYNEQFF.

V gene TRBV24-1 combines with J gene TRBJ2-1, with D perhaps matching TRBD2 (6 bases). The CDR3 is 17 amino acids. The germline CDR1 and CDR2 sequences are KGHDR and SFDVKD. Trimming left V 3 bases short and J 5 bases short, with 19 bases between. CDR3: CATSDPIRDSIDNEQFF. The DNA for the CDR3 is TGTGCCACCAGTGATCCTATCCGGGACTCTATAGACAATGAGCAGTTCTTC.

The chain has TRBV7-9 and TRBJ2-7, with 10 nucleotides matching TRBD2. The CDR3 spans 16 residues. Germline lookup yields CDR1 SEHNR and CDR2 FQNEAQ (reference sequence). The V and J ends lost 4 bases and 4 bases, in that order; junction bases with no gene match: 10. CDR3 sequence (DNA): TGTGCCAGCAGCTCCGAGGTCTCTAGCGGGAGATACGAGCAGTACTTC. Translated, it gives CASSSEVSSGRYEQYF.

This chain uses TRBV9 with TRBJ2-5; D is possibly TRBD1 (7 bases). The CDR3 sequence is 16 residues long. V lost 0 bases and J 1 base, leaving 13 bases between the germline ends. Germline CDR1 reads SGDLS; CDR2 reads YYNGEE. The CDR3 bases are TGTGCCAGCAGCGTAGCTGCCAGGGGGGTCCAAGAGACCCAGTACTTC. Protein product: CASSVAARGVQETQYF.

This sequence joins TRBV3-1 (or the pseudogene TRBV3-2) and TRBJ2-3, with D perhaps matching TRBD2 (6 bases). Deletions cut 4 bases from V and 0 bases from J, with 8 bases between. This CDR3 contains 14 residues. Per germline, CDR1 LGHDT and CDR2 YNNKEL (reference sequence). This chain's CDR3 is CASSRGTSTDTQYF. The CDR3 coding sequence is TGTGCCAGCAGCCGAGGGACTAGCACAGATACGCAGTATTTT.

The J gene is TRBJ2-2, the V gene TRBV6-6; maybe TRBD2 (5 bases). V was cut by 6 bases and J by 1 base, with 9 bases left in between. Germline V CDR1 and CDR2: MNHNY, SVGAGI (reference sequence). The CDR3 loop spans 14 amino acids. CDR3 coding DNA: TGTGCCAGCAGAATAGAGGGGAACACCGGGGAGCTGTTTTTT. Protein sequence: CASRIEGNTGELFF.

The rearrangement links TRBV28 to TRBJ2-7; D is unresolved. This CDR3 has 13 amino acids. Germline V gene lookup returns CDR1 MDHEN and CDR2 SYDVKM. Trimming took 6 bases from V and 2 from J, leaving 11 bases between them. In DNA, the CDR3 is TGTGCCAGCAGCCCCGTCAAGCCCTACGAGCAGTACTTC. Translated: CASSPVKPYEQYF. Based on the CDR3 plus reference TRBV28 and TRBJ2-7, the full variable domain is DVKVTQSSRYLVKRTGEKVFLECVQDMDHENMFWYRQDPGLGLRLIYFSYDVKMKEKGDIPEGYSVSREKKERFSLILESASTNQTSMYLCASSPVKPYEQYFGPGTRLTVT.

The chain recombines TRBV7-9 with TRBJ2-2; 7 bases agree with TRBD1. Germline V gene lookup returns CDR1 SEHNR and CDR2 FQNEAQ (reference sequence). This CDR3 spans 13 amino acids. The J segment lost 5 bases and the V segment lost 6 bases, leaving 3 bases of the junction unmatched. The CDR3 is CASRAQGTGELFF. The CDR3 DNA is TGTGCCAGCAGGGCACAGGGGACCGGGGAGCTGTTTTTT.

The chain links TRBV5-1 to TRBJ1-1; D gene unclear. The germline V and J ends were trimmed by 2 bases and 0 bases, with 14 bases remaining between them. Looked up from germline, CDR1 is SGHRS and CDR2 is YFSETQ. The CDR3 is made up of 16 amino acids. CDR3 sequence: CASSFSPPPMNTEAFF. As DNA, the CDR3 is TGCGCCAGCAGCTTCTCGCCACCCCCCATGAACACTGAAGCTTTCTTT. Based on the CDR3 plus reference TRBV5-1 and TRBJ1-1, the full variable domain is KAGVTQTPRYLIKTRGQQVTLSCSPISGHRSVSWYQQTPGQGLQFLFEYFSETQRNKGNFPGRFSGRQFSNSRSEMNVSTLELGDSALYLCASSFSPPPMNTEAFFGQGTRLTVV.

The genes are TRBV5-6 and TRBJ2-7; 8 positions match TRBD1. Germline V gives CDR1 SGHDT, CDR2 YYEEEE. CDR3 length: 17 amino acids. V lost 5 bases and J lost 5; bases outside the gene matches: 18. This CDR3 reads CASSPGQGPIPSDEQYF. CDR3 nucleotide sequence: TGTGCCAGCAGTCCAGGACAGGGCCCTATCCCTTCCGACGAGCAGTACTTC.